This T cell receptor beta chain is from a study of blood T cell repertoires in COVID-19. Study-level information: COVID-19 samples, acute and convalescent, were from the United States, Italy and Spain. From T cells, B-cell-depleted T cells, or PBMCs came the material, which was cDNA or gDNA.

The trim removed 6 bases at V and 4 bases at J, leaving 17 bases unmatched. Germline-derived CDR1 and CDR2 are LNHDA and SQIVND (reference sequence). There are 17 residues in the CDR3. Per the study methods: How many nucleated cells were present was estimated from reference gene primer amplification. Assay used: immunoSEQ multiplex PCR; TCRdb lists only in-frame clones, some missing. Clonal size and the V and J genes are those of that table, whereas D and trimming came from the DNA. The data show about 200,000 clones, approximately 85% seen once. Seattle's cohort entered during active infection and was followed longitudinally.

This rearrangement joins TRBV19 to TRBJ1-1; 7 nucleotides agree with TRBD1. The sequenced material came from peripheral blood. The TCR comes from a woman older than 75 with COVID-19, enrolled during active disease. The CDR3 region has the DNA TGTGCCAGTAGGAGACAGGGCGGCTCCCTCGGTATCACTGAAGCTTTCTTT. This encodes CASRRQGGSLGITEAFF.